This record looks at one T cell receptor (beta chain) sequence and its context. The sample belongs to a study of blood T cell repertoires in COVID-19. Whole-study context: The United States, Italy and Spain supplied acute and convalescent COVID-19 samples. The analysed material was cDNA or gDNA that came from T cells, B-cell-depleted T cells, or PBMCs.

In the original processing: For nucleated cells, counts were estimated from reference gene primer amplification. Produced via immunoSEQ multiplex PCR; TCRdb's table is partial and in-frame only. V, J and clone size derive from that table, while D and trimming were established from the DNA sequence. The sample consists of some 500,000 clones, about 89% of them appearing once. This CDR3 comprises 14 residues. Unmatched junction bases numbered 4, after V lost 6 bases and J lost 1 base. Germline V gene data show CDR1 as SQVTM and CDR2 as ANQGSEA. The chain joins TRBV29-1 to TRBJ1-1; 11 positions agree with TRBD1. The sequencing input was peripheral blood. The sequence derives from a woman aged 50 to 60 with COVID-19, enrolled during active disease. The CDR3 DNA sequence: TGCAGCGTACCCGGACAGGGGGCGAACACTGAAGCTTTCTTT. This encodes CSVPGQGANTEAFF.